This is a list of T cell receptor beta chains from one sample in a study of blood T cell repertoires in COVID-19. Libraries were prepared by immunoSEQ multiplex PCR; TCRdb keeps only in-frame clonotypes and omits some of them. The profile shows around 150,000 clones, roughly 90% of them singletons. The sequencing input was peripheral blood. Source of these receptors: a man between 18 and 35 years old with acute or convalescent COVID-19. CDR3s include the opening cysteine and the closing phenylalanine or tryptophan. Fields, in order: J gene, D gene, clone size, V gene, CDR3 DNA, CDR3 protein. D genes are given only for firm matches. Size is stated for part of the rows, as once, few or many counts, or as a class when the clone is expanded.

J gene: TRBJ1-5; D gene: TRBD1; clone size: .; V gene: TRBV18; CDR3 DNA: TGTGCCAGCTCCCCCGGGACAGGGGGCGCGGGGGATCAGCCCCAGCATTTT; CDR3 protein: CASSPGTGGAGDQPQHF
J gene: TRBJ2-1; D gene: TRBD1; clone size: .; V gene: TRBV18; CDR3 DNA: TGTGCCAGCTCACCACTCGACAGGGGAAAAAATGAGCAGTTCTTC; CDR3 protein: CASSPLDRGKNEQFF
J gene: TRBJ2-4; D gene: .; clone size: .; V gene: TRBV24-1; CDR3 DNA: TGTGCCACCAGTGATCCTCGACAGGCATCCAACATTCAGTACTTC; CDR3 protein: CATSDPRQASNIQYF
J gene: TRBJ2-3; D gene: .; clone size: .; V gene: TRBV3-1/TRBV3-2; CDR3 DNA: TGTGCCAGCAGCTACAGGGCAATTATTGTGGATACGCAGTATTTT; CDR3 protein: CASSYRAIIVDTQYF
J gene: TRBJ1-5; D gene: .; clone size: .; V gene: TRBV7-2; CDR3 DNA: TGTGCCAGCAGTTCACAGGTACAGGGAAATCAGCCCCAGCATTTT; CDR3 protein: CASSSQVQGNQPQHF
J gene: TRBJ2-1; D gene: TRBD2; clone size: .; V gene: TRBV9; CDR3 DNA: TGTGCCAGCAGCGTCCAAAGCGGGGGGGCACGAAGTGAGCAGTTCTTC; CDR3 protein: CASSVQSGGARSEQFF
J gene: TRBJ2-1; D gene: TRBD1; clone size: .; V gene: TRBV7-9; CDR3 DNA: TGTGCCAGCAGCTCTTGGGACAGACGGTTCTTC; CDR3 protein: CASSSWDRRFF
J gene: TRBJ1-1; D gene: .; clone size: .; V gene: TRBV7-6; CDR3 DNA: TGTGCCAGCAGCTTAGCGGAGGGCCAGGGGAACACTGAAGCTTTCTTT; CDR3 protein: CASSLAEGQGNTEAFF
J gene: TRBJ2-7; D gene: .; clone size: once; V gene: TRBV7-6; CDR3 DNA: TGTGCCAGCAGCTCGCGTGACAGCTTTTACGAGCAGTACTTC; CDR3 protein: CASSSRDSFYEQYF
J gene: TRBJ1-5; D gene: .; clone size: .; V gene: TRBV6-6; CDR3 DNA: TGTGCCAGCAGTTACTCCCGAGGGAATAGCAATCAGCCCCAGCATTTT; CDR3 protein: CASSYSRGNSNQPQHF
J gene: TRBJ2-3; D gene: TRBD2; clone size: .; V gene: TRBV5-1; CDR3 DNA: TGCGCCAGCAGCTACCGTTTAGCGGGGGGCTCCACAGATACGCAGTATTTT; CDR3 protein: CASSYRLAGGSTDTQYF
J gene: TRBJ2-5; D gene: TRBD1; clone size: .; V gene: TRBV6-5; CDR3 DNA: TGTGCCAGTCCCGGGACAGGGGAGACCCAGTACTTC; CDR3 protein: CASPGTGETQYF
J gene: TRBJ2-2; D gene: TRBD2; clone size: few; V gene: TRBV4-2; CDR3 DNA: TGTGCCAGCAGCCAAGGAGAAGCTAGCGGGAGTTTGAACACCGGGGAGCTGTTTTTT; CDR3 protein: CASSQGEASGSLNTGELFF
J gene: TRBJ1-4; D gene: .; clone size: .; V gene: TRBV24-1; CDR3 DNA: TGTGCCACCAGTGATTTCTCCGAAAAACTGTTTTTT; CDR3 protein: CATSDFSEKLFF
J gene: TRBJ1-1; D gene: .; clone size: .; V gene: TRBV4-2; CDR3 DNA: TGTGCCAGCAGCCAGGGCGCTTCCGACGGGAGGGAAGCTTTCTTT; CDR3 protein: CASSQGASDGREAFF
J gene: TRBJ2-1; D gene: .; clone size: .; V gene: TRBV7-2; CDR3 DNA: TGTGCCAGCAGCCCCCCTAGAGCAGAGCAGTTCTTC; CDR3 protein: CASSPPRAEQFF
J gene: TRBJ2-2; D gene: TRBD2; clone size: .; V gene: TRBV28; CDR3 DNA: TGTGCCAGCAGTTCCCCGGGACTAGCGGGTCTGTTTTTT; CDR3 protein: CASSSPGLAGLFF
J gene: TRBJ2-7; D gene: .; clone size: .; V gene: TRBV4-1; CDR3 DNA: TGCGCCAGCAGCTCTCTTACAGGGGGGGGGTACGAGCAGTACTTC; CDR3 protein: CASSSLTGGGYEQYF
J gene: TRBJ2-3; D gene: .; clone size: .; V gene: TRBV14; CDR3 DNA: TGTGCCAGCAGCCAAGGGGGTCCGCGGGTGACCGATACGCAGTATTTT; CDR3 protein: CASSQGGPRVTDTQYF
J gene: TRBJ1-4; D gene: .; clone size: .; V gene: TRBV5-5; CDR3 DNA: TGTGCCAGCAGCTTGGCGCAGGGAGGGGAAAAACTGTTTTTT; CDR3 protein: CASSLAQGGEKLFF
J gene: TRBJ2-7; D gene: TRBD2; clone size: .; V gene: TRBV4-1; CDR3 DNA: TGCGCCAGCAGCCACGGGCTAGCGGCTACCTACGAGCAGTACTTC; CDR3 protein: CASSHGLAATYEQYF
J gene: TRBJ1-4; D gene: .; clone size: .; V gene: TRBV5-1; CDR3 DNA: TGCGCCAGCAGCTTGGGTCAGGGGACCTATGAAAAACTGTTTTTT; CDR3 protein: CASSLGQGTYEKLFF
J gene: TRBJ2-2; D gene: .; clone size: few; V gene: TRBV5-6; CDR3 DNA: TGTGCCAGCAGCTTTGGGAGCAAGAGATTGAACACCGGGGAGCTGTTTTTT; CDR3 protein: CASSFGSKRLNTGELFF
J gene: TRBJ2-3; D gene: .; clone size: .; V gene: TRBV27; CDR3 DNA: TGTGCCAGCAGTCCCCTTCGGGTAGGCACAGATACGCAGTATTTT; CDR3 protein: CASSPLRVGTDTQYF
J gene: TRBJ2-7; D gene: .; clone size: .; V gene: TRBV18; CDR3 DNA: TGTGCCAGCACCCTGGAGGGGCCCTCGAAGTACTTC; CDR3 protein: CASTLEGPSKYF
J gene: TRBJ1-3; D gene: .; clone size: .; V gene: TRBV5-6; CDR3 DNA: TGTGCCAGCAGCTTCCAGGGGCTAAGCTCTGGAAACACCATATATTTT; CDR3 protein: CASSFQGLSSGNTIYF
J gene: TRBJ1-5; D gene: .; clone size: .; V gene: TRBV6-1; CDR3 DNA: TGTGCCAGCAGTGAGGTCCTCGCCGGTCCCCAGCATTTT; CDR3 protein: CASSEVLAGPQHF
J gene: TRBJ2-1; D gene: TRBD2; clone size: .; V gene: TRBV5-4; CDR3 DNA: TGTGCCAGCACCCCCGGCGGGGGGGCCCATGAGCAGTTCTTC; CDR3 protein: CASTPGGGAHEQFF
J gene: TRBJ1-5; D gene: .; clone size: once; V gene: TRBV24-1; CDR3 DNA: TGTGCCACCAGTGTAGGGGCAGGGGATGGCAATCAGCCCCAGCATTTT; CDR3 protein: CATSVGAGDGNQPQHF
J gene: TRBJ1-5; D gene: .; clone size: once; V gene: TRBV29-1; CDR3 DNA: TGCAGCGTGCTACTCTCCAATAGCAATCAGCCCCAGCATTTT; CDR3 protein: CSVLLSNSNQPQHF
J gene: TRBJ2-7; D gene: .; clone size: .; V gene: TRBV29-1; CDR3 DNA: TGCAGCGTTGTACGCAGGATCAATTCCTACGAGCAGTACTTC; CDR3 protein: CSVVRRINSYEQYF
J gene: TRBJ1-2; D gene: TRBD1; clone size: .; V gene: TRBV6-5; CDR3 DNA: TGTGCCAGCAGTTACGGACAGGGAGTGGCCCACTACACCTTC; CDR3 protein: CASSYGQGVAHYTF
J gene: TRBJ1-2; D gene: .; clone size: .; V gene: TRBV29-1; CDR3 DNA: TGCAGCGTTGGTCGCCAGGGAGGGGACTATGGCTACACCTTC; CDR3 protein: CSVGRQGGDYGYTF
J gene: TRBJ2-5; D gene: TRBD2; clone size: .; V gene: TRBV5-1; CDR3 DNA: TGCGCCAGCAGCTCAGGACTAGCGAGGGAGACCCAGTACTTC; CDR3 protein: CASSSGLARETQYF
J gene: TRBJ2-7; D gene: .; clone size: .; V gene: TRBV3-1/TRBV3-2; CDR3 DNA: TGTGCCAGCAGCCACTCAGGGGTCGCCTACGAGCAGTACTTC; CDR3 protein: CASSHSGVAYEQYF
J gene: TRBJ2-1; D gene: TRBD2; clone size: .; V gene: TRBV24-1; CDR3 DNA: TGTGCCACCTCGATAGCGGGAGGGCCAAATGAGCAGTTCTTC; CDR3 protein: CATSIAGGPNEQFF
J gene: TRBJ2-3; D gene: TRBD1; clone size: once; V gene: TRBV9; CDR3 DNA: TGTGCCAGCAGCGGGGGGACAGCGTCCTACACAGATACGCAGTATTTT; CDR3 protein: CASSGGTASYTDTQYF
J gene: TRBJ2-5; D gene: .; clone size: .; V gene: TRBV6-5; CDR3 DNA: TGTGCCAGCAGTCCCCGAGGAGGGGAGACCCAGTACTTC; CDR3 protein: CASSPRGGETQYF
J gene: TRBJ2-5; D gene: .; clone size: .; V gene: TRBV4-2; CDR3 DNA: TGTGCCAGCAGCCAAGCGGTCGAGTACCAAGAGACCCAGTACTTC; CDR3 protein: CASSQAVEYQETQYF
J gene: TRBJ1-5; D gene: TRBD1; clone size: once; V gene: TRBV7-9; CDR3 DNA: TGTGCCAGCGGCACAGGGGGTTGGTCGAGCAATCAGCCCCAGCATTTT; CDR3 protein: CASGTGGWSSNQPQHF
J gene: TRBJ1-4; D gene: .; clone size: .; V gene: TRBV3-1/TRBV3-2; CDR3 DNA: TGTGCCAGCAGCAAATTGGGGGGTACTAATGAAAAACTGTTTTTT; CDR3 protein: CASSKLGGTNEKLFF